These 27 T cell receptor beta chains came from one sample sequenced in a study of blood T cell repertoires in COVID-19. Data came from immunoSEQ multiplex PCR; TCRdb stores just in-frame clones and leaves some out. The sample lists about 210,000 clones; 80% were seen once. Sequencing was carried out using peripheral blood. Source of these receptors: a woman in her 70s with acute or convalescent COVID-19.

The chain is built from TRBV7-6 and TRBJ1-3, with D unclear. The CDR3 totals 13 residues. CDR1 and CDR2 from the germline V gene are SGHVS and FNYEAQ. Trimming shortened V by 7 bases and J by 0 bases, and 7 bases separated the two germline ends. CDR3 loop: CASMPGSGNTIYF. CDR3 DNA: TGTGCCAGCATGCCAGGCTCTGGAAACACCATATATTTT.

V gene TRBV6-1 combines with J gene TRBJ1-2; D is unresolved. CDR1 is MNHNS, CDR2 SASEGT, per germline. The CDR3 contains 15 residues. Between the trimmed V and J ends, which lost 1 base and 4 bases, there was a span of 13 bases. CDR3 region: CASSEDLLTSYGYTF. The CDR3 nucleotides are TGTGCCAGCAGTGAAGACCTTTTGACAAGCTATGGCTACACCTTC.

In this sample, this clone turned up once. CDR3 sequence: CASSQTSGGGTEAFF. The CDR3 bases are TGTGCCAGCAGCCAGACCTCAGGGGGAGGCACTGAAGCTTTCTTT. The chain recombines TRBV14 with TRBJ1-1; 7 bases line up with TRBD1. CDR1 is SGHDN, CDR2 FVKESK, per germline. V was pared by 3 bases and J by 4 bases, with 8 bases of the junction left unmatched. The CDR3 is 15 amino acids. The full variable domain, in which reference TRBV14 and TRBJ1-1 provide the parts outside the CDR3, is EAGVTQFPSHSVIEKGQTVTLRCDPISGHDNLYWYRRVMGKEIKFLLHFVKESKQDESGMPNNRFLAERTGGTYSTLKVQPAELEDSGVYFCASSQTSGGGTEAFFGQGTRLTVV.

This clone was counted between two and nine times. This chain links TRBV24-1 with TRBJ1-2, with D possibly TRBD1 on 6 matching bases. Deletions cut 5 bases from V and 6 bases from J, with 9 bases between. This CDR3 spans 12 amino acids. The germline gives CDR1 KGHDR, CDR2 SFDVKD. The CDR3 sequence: CATSGGPDGYTF. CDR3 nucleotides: TGTGCCACCAGTGGGGGGCCTGATGGCTACACCTTC.

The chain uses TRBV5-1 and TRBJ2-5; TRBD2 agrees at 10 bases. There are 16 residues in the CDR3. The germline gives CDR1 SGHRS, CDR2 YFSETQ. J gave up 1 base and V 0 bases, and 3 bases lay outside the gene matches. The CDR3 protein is CASSLEAGGPQETQYF. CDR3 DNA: TGCGCCAGCAGCTTGGAAGCGGGGGGGCCCCAAGAGACCCAGTACTTC.

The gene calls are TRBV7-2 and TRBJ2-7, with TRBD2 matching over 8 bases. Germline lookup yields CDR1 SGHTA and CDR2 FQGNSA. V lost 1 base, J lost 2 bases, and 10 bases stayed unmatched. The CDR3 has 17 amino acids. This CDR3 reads CASSLVGRGAATYEQYF. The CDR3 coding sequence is TGTGCCAGCAGCTTAGTGGGGCGGGGGGCCGCAACCTACGAGCAGTACTTC.

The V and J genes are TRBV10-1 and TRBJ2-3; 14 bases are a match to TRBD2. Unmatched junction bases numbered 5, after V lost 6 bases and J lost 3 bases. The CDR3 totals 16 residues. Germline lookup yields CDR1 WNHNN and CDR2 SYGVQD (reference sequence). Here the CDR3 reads CASSSGLAGETDTQYF. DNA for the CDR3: TGCGCCAGCAGCTCGGGACTAGCGGGGGAAACAGATACGCAGTATTTT.

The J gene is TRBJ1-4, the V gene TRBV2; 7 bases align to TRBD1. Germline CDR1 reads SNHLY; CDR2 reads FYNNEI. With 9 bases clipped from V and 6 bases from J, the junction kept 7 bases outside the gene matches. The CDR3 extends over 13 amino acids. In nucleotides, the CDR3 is TGTGCCAGTCAGTGGCAGGGGGATGAAAAACTGTTTTTT. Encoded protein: CASQWQGDEKLFF.

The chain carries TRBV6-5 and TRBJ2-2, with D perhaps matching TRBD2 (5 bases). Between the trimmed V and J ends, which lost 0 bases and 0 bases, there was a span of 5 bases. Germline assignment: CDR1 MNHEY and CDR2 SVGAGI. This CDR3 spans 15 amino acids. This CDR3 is CASSYSTTNTGELFF. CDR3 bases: TGTGCCAGCAGTTACTCGACTACGAACACCGGGGAGCTGTTTTTT.

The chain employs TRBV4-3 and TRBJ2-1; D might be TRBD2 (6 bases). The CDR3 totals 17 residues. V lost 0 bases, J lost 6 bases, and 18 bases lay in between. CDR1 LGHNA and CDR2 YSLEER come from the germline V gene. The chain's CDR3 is CASSQDLMASGVNEQFF. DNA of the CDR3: TGCGCCAGCAGCCAAGACTTAATGGCCTCGGGGGTCAATGAGCAGTTCTTC.

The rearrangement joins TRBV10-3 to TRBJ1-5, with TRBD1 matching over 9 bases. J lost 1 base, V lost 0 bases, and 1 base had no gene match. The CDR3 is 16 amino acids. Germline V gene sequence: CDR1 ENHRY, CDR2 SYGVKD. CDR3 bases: TGTGCCATCAGTGAGTCCGGACAGGGGAGCAATCAGCCCCAGCATTTT. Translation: CAISESGQGSNQPQHF.

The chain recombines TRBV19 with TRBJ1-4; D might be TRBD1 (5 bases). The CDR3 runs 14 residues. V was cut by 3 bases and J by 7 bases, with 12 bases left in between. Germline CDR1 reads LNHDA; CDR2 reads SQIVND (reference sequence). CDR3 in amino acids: CASSIRGRGEKLFF. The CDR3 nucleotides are TGTGCCAGTAGTATCCGGGGGAGAGGTGAAAAACTGTTTTTT.

This chain's CDR3 is CASSPTGGAMETQYF. Written as DNA, the CDR3 is TGTGCCAGCAGCCCGACAGGGGGCGCGATGGAGACCCAGTACTTC. The chain couples TRBV9 to TRBJ2-5; TRBD1 agrees at 10 bases. The CDR3 extends over 15 amino acids. Germline values: CDR1 SGDLS, CDR2 YYNGEE. With V trimmed by 4 bases and J by 5 bases, 8 bases remained unmatched.

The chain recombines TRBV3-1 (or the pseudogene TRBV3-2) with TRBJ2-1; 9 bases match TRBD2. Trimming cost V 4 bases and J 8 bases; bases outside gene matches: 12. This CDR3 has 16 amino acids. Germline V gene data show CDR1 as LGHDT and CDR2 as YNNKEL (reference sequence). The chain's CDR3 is CASSPSTGTSMDEQFF. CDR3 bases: TGTGCCAGCAGCCCAAGTACCGGGACTAGCATGGATGAGCAGTTCTTC.

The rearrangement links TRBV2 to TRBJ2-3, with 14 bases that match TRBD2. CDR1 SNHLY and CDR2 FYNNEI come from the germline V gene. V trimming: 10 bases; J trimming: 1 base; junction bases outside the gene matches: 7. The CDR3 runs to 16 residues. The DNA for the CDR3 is TGTGCCATCGGGACTAGCGGGGGTACGCGCACAGATACGCAGTATTTT. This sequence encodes CAIGTSGGTRTDTQYF.

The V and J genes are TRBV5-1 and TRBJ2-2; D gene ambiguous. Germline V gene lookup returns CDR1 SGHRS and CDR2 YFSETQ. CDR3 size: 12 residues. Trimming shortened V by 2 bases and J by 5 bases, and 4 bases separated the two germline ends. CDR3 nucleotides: TGCGCCAGCAGCTTTAGAACCGGGGAGCTGTTTTTT. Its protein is CASSFRTGELFF. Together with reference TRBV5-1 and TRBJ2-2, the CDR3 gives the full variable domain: KAGVTQTPRYLIKTRGQQVTLSCSPISGHRSVSWYQQTPGQGLQFLFEYFSETQRNKGNFPGRFSGRQFSNSRSEMNVSTLELGDSALYLCASSFRTGELFFGEGSRLTVL.

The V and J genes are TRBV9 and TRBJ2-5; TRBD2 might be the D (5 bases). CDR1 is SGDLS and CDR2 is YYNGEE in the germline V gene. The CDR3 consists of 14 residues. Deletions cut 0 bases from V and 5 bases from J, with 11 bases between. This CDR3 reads CASSVATRGETQYF. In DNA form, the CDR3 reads TGTGCCAGCAGCGTAGCTACCCGGGGTGAGACCCAGTACTTC.

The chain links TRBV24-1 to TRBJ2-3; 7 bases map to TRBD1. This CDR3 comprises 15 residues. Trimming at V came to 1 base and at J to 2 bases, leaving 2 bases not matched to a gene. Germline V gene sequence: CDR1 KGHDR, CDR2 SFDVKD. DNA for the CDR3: TGTGCCACCAGTGATTTAGGGGGCCCCACAGATACGCAGTATTTT. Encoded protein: CATSDLGGPTDTQYF.

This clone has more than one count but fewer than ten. The DNA for the CDR3 is TGTGCCAGCAGTGAATACAGAGGCTACACCTTC. Translation: CASSEYRGYTF. This rearrangement joins TRBV2 to TRBJ1-2; D gene ambiguous. V was trimmed by 2 bases and J by 8 bases, leaving 6 bases between them. The CDR3 has 11 amino acids. The germline gives CDR1 SNHLY, CDR2 FYNNEI.

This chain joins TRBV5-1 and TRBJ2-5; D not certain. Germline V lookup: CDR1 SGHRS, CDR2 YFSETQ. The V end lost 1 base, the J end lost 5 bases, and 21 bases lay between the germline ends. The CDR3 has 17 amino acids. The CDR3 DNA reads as TGCGCCAGCAGCTTGCACCCTAATAGTCCCCTACTTGAGACCCAGTACTTC. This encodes CASSLHPNSPLLETQYF. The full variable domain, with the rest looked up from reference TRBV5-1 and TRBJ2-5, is KAGVTQTPRYLIKTRGQQVTLSCSPISGHRSVSWYQQTPGQGLQFLFEYFSETQRNKGNFPGRFSGRQFSNSRSEMNVSTLELGDSALYLCASSLHPNSPLLETQYFGPGTRLLVL.

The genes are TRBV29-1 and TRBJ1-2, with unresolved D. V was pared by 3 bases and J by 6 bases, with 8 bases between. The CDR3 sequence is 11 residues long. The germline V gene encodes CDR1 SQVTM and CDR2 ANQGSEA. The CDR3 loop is CSVEAVDGYTF. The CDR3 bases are TGCAGCGTTGAGGCTGTTGATGGCTACACCTTC.

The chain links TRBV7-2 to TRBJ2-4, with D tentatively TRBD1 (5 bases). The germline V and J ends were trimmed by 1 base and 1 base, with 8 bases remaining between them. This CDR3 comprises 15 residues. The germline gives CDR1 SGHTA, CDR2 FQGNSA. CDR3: CASSLVQGAKNIQYF. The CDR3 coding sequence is TGTGCCAGCAGCTTAGTGCAGGGCGCCAAAAACATTCAGTACTTC. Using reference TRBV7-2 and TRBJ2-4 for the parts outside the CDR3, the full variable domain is GAGVSQSPSNKVTEKGKDVELRCDPISGHTALYWYRQSLGQGLEFLIYFQGNSAPDKSGLPSDRFSAERTGGSVSTLTIQRTQQEDSAVYLCASSLVQGAKNIQYFGAGTRLSVL.

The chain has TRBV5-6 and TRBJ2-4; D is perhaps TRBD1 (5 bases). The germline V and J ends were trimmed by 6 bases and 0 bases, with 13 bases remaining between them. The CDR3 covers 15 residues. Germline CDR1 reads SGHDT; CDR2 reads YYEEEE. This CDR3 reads CASTELGEAKNIQYF. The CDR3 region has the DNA TGTGCCAGCACGGAGTTAGGGGAAGCCAAAAACATTCAGTACTTC.

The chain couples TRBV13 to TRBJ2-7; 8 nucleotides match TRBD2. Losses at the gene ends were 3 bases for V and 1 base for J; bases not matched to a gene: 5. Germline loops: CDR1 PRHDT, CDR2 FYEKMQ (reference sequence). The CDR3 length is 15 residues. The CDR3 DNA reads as TGTGCCAGCAGCTTCAAAGGCGGGGGGTCCTACGAGCAGTACTTC. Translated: CASSFKGGGSYEQYF.

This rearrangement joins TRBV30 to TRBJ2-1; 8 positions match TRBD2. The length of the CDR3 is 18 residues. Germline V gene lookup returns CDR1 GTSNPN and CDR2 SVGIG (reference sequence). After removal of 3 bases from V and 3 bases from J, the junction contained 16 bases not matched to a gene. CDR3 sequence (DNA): TGTGCCTGGAGGGTAGTAGAGGATGGCGGGGGGCTCTACAATGAGCAGTTCTTC. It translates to CAWRVVEDGGGLYNEQFF.

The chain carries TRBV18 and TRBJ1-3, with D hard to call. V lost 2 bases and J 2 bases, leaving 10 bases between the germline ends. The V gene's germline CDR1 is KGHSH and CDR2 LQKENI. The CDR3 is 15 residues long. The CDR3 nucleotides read TGTGCCAGCTCACCAGCCCGGGGAACTGGAAACACCATATATTTT. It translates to CASSPARGTGNTIYF.

CDR3 sequence reads: CASSENRDNYGYTF. The CDR3 DNA is TGTGCCAGCAGTGAAAACAGGGACAACTATGGCTACACCTTC. This chain connects TRBV2 to TRBJ1-2; D is perhaps TRBD1 (6 bases). From germline, CDR1 is SNHLY and CDR2 FYNNEI. The V gene lost 2 bases and the J gene lost 2 bases, with 9 bases spanning the gap. CDR3 length: 14 residues.